The 13 T cell receptor beta chains presented below share a single source sample, sequenced in a study of blood T cell repertoires in COVID-19. Sequencing used immunoSEQ multiplex PCR; TCRdb keeps in-frame clones, though not all of them. The sample carries 400,000 to 450,000 clones, less than 95% recorded once. Input material: PBMCs or T cells enriched from blood (not recorded which). The receptors shown here come from a man younger than 30 who had recovered from COVID-19.

This clone was counted a few times. The chain uses TRBV3-1 (or the pseudogene TRBV3-2) and TRBJ2-3, with D perhaps matching TRBD2 (5 bases). CDR1 and CDR2 from the germline V gene are LGHDT and YNNKEL (reference sequence). The CDR3 has 14 amino acids. V was cut by 2 bases and J by 3 bases, with 9 bases left in between. The CDR3 DNA reads TGTGCCAGCAGCCAACTCGGGGAAACAGATACGCAGTATTTT. Its translation is CASSQLGETDTQYF.

For the CDR3, the DNA is TGCGCCAGCAGCTTGATGGGACAGGGGGCAGTAGGCTACACCTTC. This encodes CASSLMGQGAVGYTF. This chain joins TRBV5-1 and TRBJ1-2; 12 bases are shared with TRBD1. This CDR3 has 15 residues. Per germline, CDR1 SGHRS and CDR2 YFSETQ. With 1 base clipped from V and 8 bases from J, the junction kept 6 bases outside the gene matches.

The chain uses TRBV6-5 and TRBJ2-7, with 9 nucleotides matching TRBD1. The V gene end was trimmed by 6 bases and the J gene end by 3 bases; junction bases not matched to a gene: 3. CDR3 length: 13 amino acids. CDR1 and CDR2 from the germline V gene are MNHEY and SVGAGI. The CDR3 region has the DNA TGTGCCAGCAGGACAGGGGGGATCTACGAGCAGTACTTC. As protein: CASRTGGIYEQYF.

V is TRBV15 and J is TRBJ1-6; D is perhaps TRBD1 (5 bases). Between the trimmed V and J ends, which lost 0 bases and 9 bases, there was a span of 15 bases. This CDR3 is 16 amino acids long. CDR1 is LNHNV, CDR2 YYDKDF, per germline (reference sequence). DNA for the CDR3: TGTGCCACCAGCAGAGATCGGGCAGGGTATGGTTCACCCCTCCACTTT. Protein: CATSRDRAGYGSPLHF.

The CDR3: CASMRDDYGYTF. As DNA, the CDR3 is TGCGCCAGCATGCGGGATGACTATGGCTACACCTTC. The chain employs TRBV10-2 and TRBJ1-2; D is ambiguous. Per the germline V gene, CDR1 is WSHSY and CDR2 is SAAADI. This CDR3 region has 12 residues. The ends were cut back, 7 bases at V and 3 bases at J, with 9 bases in the middle.

The rearrangement links TRBV19 to TRBJ2-7; TRBD2 matches at 7 bases. The CDR3 runs to 14 residues. J lost 0 bases, V lost 5 bases, and 4 bases had no gene match. Per the germline V gene, CDR1 is LNHDA and CDR2 is SQIVND (reference sequence). The DNA of the CDR3 is TGTGCCAGTAGTTCCGGGGGGAGCTCCTACGAGCAGTACTTC. Its protein is CASSSGGSSYEQYF.

This clone was detected once. The V and J genes are TRBV6-5 and TRBJ2-7; no clear D. Germline assignment: CDR1 MNHEY and CDR2 SVGAGI. V lost 0 bases and J 2 bases, leaving 14 bases between the germline ends. The CDR3 covers 16 residues. This chain's CDR3 is CASSYSVQIFAYEQYF. Here the CDR3 DNA reads TGTGCCAGCAGTTACTCGGTTCAGATTTTTGCCTACGAGCAGTACTTC.

This sequence joins TRBV7-9 and TRBJ2-5, with 7 nucleotides matching TRBD2. Per the germline V gene, CDR1 is SEHNR and CDR2 is FQNEAQ (reference sequence). V was pared by 5 bases and J by 2 bases, with 11 bases of the junction left unmatched. CDR3 length: 16 residues. The DNA for the CDR3 is TGTGCCAGCAGCCAGATCCTTGCGGGGGTACAAGAGACCCAGTACTTC. Its protein product is CASSQILAGVQETQYF.

The V call is TRBV28, the J call TRBJ2-5; weak D call: TRBD1 (5 bases). The CDR3 is 14 residues long. The germline V and J ends were trimmed by 6 bases and 7 bases, with 18 bases remaining between them. The germline V gene has CDR1 MDHEN and CDR2 SYDVKM. The CDR3 loop is CASSQGADYGTQYF. Here the CDR3 DNA reads TGTGCCAGCAGCCAAGGGGCGGATTATGGGACCCAGTACTTC.

The chain employs TRBV27 and TRBJ1-1, with D possibly being TRBD1 (6 bases). The CDR3 has 11 residues. Trimming took 9 bases from V and 3 from J, leaving 8 bases between them. Germline V CDR1 and CDR2: MNHEY, SMNVEV (reference sequence). This CDR3 is CASTGYTEAFF. CDR3 nucleotide sequence: TGTGCCAGTACAGGGTACACTGAAGCTTTCTTT.

Written as DNA, the CDR3 is TGTGCCATCAGTGAGTCAAGAGGGGGGGTGTACACTGAAGCTTTCTTT. This encodes CAISESRGGVYTEAFF. The rearrangement joins TRBV10-3 to TRBJ1-1; a possible D gene is TRBD1 (6 bases). Germline V gene lookup returns CDR1 ENHRY and CDR2 SYGVKD. Trimming cost V 0 bases and J 3 bases, with 14 bases left between them. The CDR3 loop spans 16 amino acids.

The chain employs TRBV5-6 and TRBJ2-1, with D possibly matching TRBD2 (5 bases). V was pared by 5 bases and J by 1 base, with 10 bases between. Germline V CDR1 and CDR2: SGHDT, YYEEEE. The CDR3 loop spans 14 amino acids. CDR3 coding DNA: TGTGCCAGCAGTCCGCAGCGGTCCTACAATGAGCAGTTCTTC. Translation gives CASSPQRSYNEQFF.

This chain connects TRBV15 to TRBJ1-5; D call uncertain. CDR1 and CDR2 (germline): LNHNV, YYDKDF (reference sequence). The CDR3 contains 14 residues. The V end lost 5 bases, the J end lost 5 bases, and 13 bases lay between the germline ends. The CDR3 loop reads CATSQAPEDQPQHF. CDR3 coding DNA: TGTGCCACCAGCCAGGCCCCGGAGGATCAGCCCCAGCATTTT. The full variable domain, completed using reference TRBV15 and TRBJ1-5, is DAMVIQNPRYQVTQFGKPVTLSCSQTLNHNVMYWYQQKSSQAPKLLFHYYDKDFNNEADTPDNFQSRRPNTSFCFLDIRSPGLGDTAMYLCATSQAPEDQPQHFGDGTRLSIL.